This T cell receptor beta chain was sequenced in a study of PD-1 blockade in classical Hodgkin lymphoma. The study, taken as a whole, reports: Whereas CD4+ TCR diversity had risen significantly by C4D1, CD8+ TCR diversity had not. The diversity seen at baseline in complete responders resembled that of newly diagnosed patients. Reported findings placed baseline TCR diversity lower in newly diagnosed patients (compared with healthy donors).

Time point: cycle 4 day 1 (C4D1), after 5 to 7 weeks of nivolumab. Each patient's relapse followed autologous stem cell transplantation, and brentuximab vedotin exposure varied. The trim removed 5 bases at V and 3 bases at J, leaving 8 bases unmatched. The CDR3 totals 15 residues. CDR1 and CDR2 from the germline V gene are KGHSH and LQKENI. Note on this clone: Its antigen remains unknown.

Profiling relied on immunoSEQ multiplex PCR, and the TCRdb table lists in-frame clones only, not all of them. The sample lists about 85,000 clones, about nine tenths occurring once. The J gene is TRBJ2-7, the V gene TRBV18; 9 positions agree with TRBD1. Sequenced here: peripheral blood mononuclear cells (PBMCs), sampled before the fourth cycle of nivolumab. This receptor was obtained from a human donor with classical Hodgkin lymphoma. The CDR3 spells CASSDGQGIHYEQYF. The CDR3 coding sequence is TGTGCCAGCTCAGACGGACAGGGGATCCACTACGAGCAGTACTTC.